Shown below are 2 T cell receptor beta chains from a single sample sequenced in a study of cytomegalovirus exposure and HLA in healthy donors. The PCR used 60 Vbeta and 13 Jbeta primers. Generated by immunoSEQ multiplex PCR, the TCRdb table keeps only in-frame clones and is missing some. The sample includes 150,000 to 200,000 clones, about 72% seen only once; the top ten take over 1.1%. The sample was PBMCs. The receptors shown here come from a male donor in good health and CMV-seronegative.

The chain combines TRBV28 with TRBJ2-1, with D maybe TRBD1 (6 bases). Trimming cost V 1 base and J 6 bases, with 13 bases left between them. From germline, CDR1 is MDHEN and CDR2 SYDVKM. CDR3 length: 15 residues. CDR3 amino acids: CASSLLSGQTNEQFF. CDR3 bases: TGTGCCAGCAGTTTATTGTCTGGACAGACCAATGAGCAGTTCTTC. Looking up the rest from reference TRBV28 and TRBJ2-1 gives the full variable domain: DVKVTQSSRYLVKRTGEKVFLECVQDMDHENMFWYRQDPGLGLRLIYFSYDVKMKEKGDIPEGYSVSREKKERFSLILESASTNQTSMYLCASSLLSGQTNEQFFGPGTRLTVL.

J is TRBJ2-1 and V is TRBV28; D perhaps matches TRBD2 (6 bases). The germline V gene has CDR1 MDHEN and CDR2 SYDVKM. The CDR3 has 13 amino acids. V was shortened by 3 bases and J by 11 bases, with 14 bases between the two germline ends. This chain's CDR3 is CASSLWASEKQFF. CDR3 nucleotides: TGTGCCAGCAGTTTGTGGGCTAGCGAAAAGCAGTTCTTC.